Listed below are T cell receptor beta chains from one sample, sequenced in a study of cytomegalovirus exposure and HLA in healthy donors. Data came from immunoSEQ multiplex PCR; TCRdb stores just in-frame clones and leaves some out. The sample lists 80,000 to 95,000 clones, approximately 89% occurring once. Sequencing was performed on PBMCs. The source is a man aged 30 to 39 in good health and CMV-seropositive. CDR3s include the opening cysteine and the closing phenylalanine or tryptophan. The order of the fields is CDR3 protein, CDR3 DNA, D gene, V gene, clone size, J gene. The D gene is left open where the match is weak. For some rows the clone size is stated as once, few or many, or as a class when expanded; others skip it.

CASSLELGTSICEQFF	TGTGCCAGCAGCTTAGAGTTGGGGACTAGTATTTGCGAGCAGTTCTTC	TRBD2	TRBV11-3	once	TRBJ2-1
CASSRQGYSNNEQFF	TGCGCCAGCAGCCGCCAGGGGTACAGCAACAATGAGCAGTTCTTC	NA	TRBV5-1	NA	TRBJ2-1
CASSLLGLAGYNEQFF	TGTGCCAGCAGTTTATTAGGCCTAGCGGGCTACAATGAGCAGTTCTTC	TRBD2	TRBV28	NA	TRBJ2-1
CASSPTSGRGTDTQYF	TGCGCCAGCAGCCCGACTAGCGGGAGAGGAACAGATACGCAGTATTTT	TRBD2	TRBV4-1	NA	TRBJ2-3
CASSLGSQGLRSEKLFF	TGTGCCAGCAGCTTAGGGTCACAGGGGCTGCGGTCTGAAAAACTGTTTTTT	TRBD1	TRBV7-9	NA	TRBJ1-4
CASSQPLVAGEFSATYEQYF	TGCGCCAGCAGCCAACCGTTAGTAGCGGGAGAGTTCTCCGCCACCTACGAGCAGTACTTC	TRBD2	TRBV4-1	few	TRBJ2-7
CATSLEQGYEQYF	TGTGCCACCAGCCTGGAGCAGGGATACGAGCAGTACTTC	NA	TRBV15	NA	TRBJ2-7
CASSDPGQGMNTGELFF	TGTGCCAGCAGCGATCCGGGACAGGGAATGAACACCGGGGAGCTGTTTTTT	TRBD1	TRBV9	NA	TRBJ2-2
CASRGDPTEAFF	TGTGCCAGCAGAGGGGATCCCACTGAAGCTTTCTTT	NA	TRBV2	NA	TRBJ1-1
CASTPGEKLFF	TGTGCCAGCACCCCCGGGGAAAAACTGTTTTTT	NA	TRBV6-6	NA	TRBJ1-4
CASSPRQGADEQFF	TGTGCCAGCAGCCCCAGACAGGGGGCGGATGAGCAGTTCTTC	TRBD1	TRBV7-6	NA	TRBJ2-1
CASRGGLAGGPYYNEQFF	TGTGCCAGCAGGGGGGGACTAGCGGGAGGTCCCTACTACAATGAGCAGTTCTTC	TRBD2	TRBV2	NA	TRBJ2-1
CASSQDPGRGNEKLFF	TGTGCCAGCAGCCAAGATCCGGGCAGGGGGAATGAAAAACTGTTTTTT	TRBD1	TRBV4-2	NA	TRBJ1-4
CASSKYGLAADTQYF	TGCGCCAGCAGCAAATATGGACTAGCAGCTGATACGCAGTATTTT	TRBD2	TRBV4-1	NA	TRBJ2-3
CASSSGQHSGNTIYF	TGTGCCAGCAGTTCGGGACAGCACTCTGGAAACACCATATATTTT	TRBD1	TRBV28	NA	TRBJ1-3
CASSRGQFYEQYF	TGCGCCAGCAGCCGGGGACAGTTCTACGAGCAGTACTTC	TRBD1	TRBV5-1	NA	TRBJ2-7
CASSKPPPSGSCYNEQFF	TGTGCCAGCAGCAAACCCCCCCCCAGCGGGAGCTGCTACAATGAGCAGTTCTTC	NA	TRBV21-1	NA	TRBJ2-1
CASSPSGRRTEAFF	TGTGCCAGCTCACCCAGTGGGAGGCGTACTGAAGCTTTCTTT	NA	TRBV18	NA	TRBJ1-1
CASSLYWRLAGYEQYF	TGTGCCAGCAGTTTATATTGGCGACTAGCGGGTTACGAGCAGTACTTC	TRBD2	TRBV27	NA	TRBJ2-7
CASRAIRIGRGTEAFF	TGTGCCAGCAGGGCCATTCGGATCGGCAGGGGCACTGAAGCTTTCTTT	NA	TRBV28	NA	TRBJ1-1
CASRPSIRYNEQFF	TGTGCCAGCAGACCCTCTATACGCTACAATGAGCAGTTCTTC	NA	TRBV14	once	TRBJ2-1
CASSEGVDRAEKLFF	TGTGCCAGCAGTGAAGGGGTGGACAGGGCTGAAAAACTGTTTTTT	TRBD1	TRBV6-1	NA	TRBJ1-4
CASSAGDGSPLHF	TGTGCCAGCAGCGCAGGTGATGGTTCACCCCTCCACTTT	NA	TRBV9	NA	TRBJ1-6
CASSRGRYDNQPQHF	TGTGCCAGTAGTAGGGGGCGGTATGACAATCAGCCCCAGCATTTT	NA	TRBV19	NA	TRBJ1-5
CAIRTQGAETQYF	TGTGCCATCAGGACACAGGGGGCAGAGACCCAGTACTTC	TRBD1	TRBV10-3	NA	TRBJ2-5
CAISRGLATEAFF	TGTGCCATCAGCAGGGGGCTGGCCACTGAAGCTTTCTTT	TRBD1	TRBV10-3	once	TRBJ1-1
CASSLQTGPTREQYF	TGCGCCAGCAGCTTGCAGACAGGGCCAACGAGGGAGCAGTACTTC	TRBD1	TRBV5-1	NA	TRBJ2-7
CASSLRTGAMDNEQFF	TGTGCCAGCAGCCTAAGGACAGGGGCCATGGACAATGAGCAGTTCTTC	TRBD1	TRBV4-2	NA	TRBJ2-1
CASSYSGQGRYGYTF	TGTGCCAGCAGTTACTCGGGACAGGGAAGGTATGGCTACACCTTC	TRBD1	TRBV6-5	NA	TRBJ1-2
CASSGPSGTEAFF	TGTGCCAGCAGTGGGCCCTCGGGGACTGAAGCTTTCTTT	NA	TRBV2	NA	TRBJ1-1
CASSFSRATSTDTQYF	TGTGCCAGCAGTTTTAGCAGGGCCACTAGCACAGATACGCAGTATTTT	NA	TRBV27	few	TRBJ2-3
CASSPGTSGTYEQYF	TGTGCCAGCAGTCCCGGGACTAGCGGTACCTACGAGCAGTACTTC	TRBD2	TRBV28	NA	TRBJ2-7
CASSKVTDSMFSGQFF	TGTGCCAGCAGCAAAGTTACGGACAGCATGTTTTCCGGGCAGTTCTTC	NA	TRBV21-1	NA	TRBJ2-1
CASSKGDNTEAFF	TGTGCCAGTAGTAAAGGAGACAACACTGAAGCTTTCTTT	NA	TRBV19	NA	TRBJ1-1
CASSPGSGGPYEQYF	TGTGCCAGCTCACCCGGGTCGGGAGGGCCGTACGAGCAGTACTTC	TRBD2	TRBV18	NA	TRBJ2-7
CASRRQGEQYF	TGTGCCAGCAGGAGACAGGGGGAGCAGTACTTC	TRBD1	TRBV2	NA	TRBJ2-7
CASSTGSQQGASEAFF	TGTGCCAGCTCAACGGGGAGTCAACAGGGGGCTTCTGAAGCTTTCTTT	TRBD1	TRBV18	once	TRBJ1-1
CASSALDFLSNF	TGTGCCAGCAGTGCCTTAGATTTCCTATCCAACTTC	NA	TRBV2	NA	TRBJ2-5
CASSQRQGSGEKLFF	TGCGCCAGCAGCCAACGACAGGGATCAGGGGAAAAACTGTTTTTT	TRBD1	TRBV4-1	NA	TRBJ1-4
CASSLDSRILYGYTF	TGTGCCAGCAGCTTGGACAGCAGGATACTCTATGGCTACACCTTC	NA	TRBV5-4	NA	TRBJ1-2
CASLLTWTAGGGYTF	TGTGCCAGCCTTTTAACCTGGACGGCTGGGGGCGGCTACACCTTC	NA	TRBV6-5	NA	TRBJ1-2
CASSLNRGETQYF	TGTGCCAGCAGTTTAAACCGCGGAGAGACCCAGTACTTC	NA	TRBV27	NA	TRBJ2-5
CASRFYRNTGELFF	TGTGCCAGCAGATTTTACAGGAACACCGGGGAGCTGTTTTTT	NA	TRBV28	NA	TRBJ2-2
CASSSPYRAGEDTEAFF	TGTGCTAGCAGCTCCCCATATCGGGCAGGGGAAGACACTGAAGCTTTCTTT	NA	TRBV7-7	NA	TRBJ1-1
CASSFNGQSNQPQHF	TGCGCCAGCAGCTTTAATGGACAGAGCAATCAGCCCCAGCATTTT	NA	TRBV5-1	NA	TRBJ1-5
CASSPGEYGYTF	TGTGCCAGCTCACCAGGGGAGTATGGCTACACCTTC	NA	TRBV18	NA	TRBJ1-2
CASSPQATTDTQYF	TGCGCCAGCAGTCCCCAGGCAACCACAGATACGCAGTATTTT	NA	TRBV5-1	NA	TRBJ2-3
CAWARTGYIGNTIYF	TGTGCCTGGGCAAGGACAGGGTATATTGGAAACACCATATATTTT	TRBD1	TRBV30	NA	TRBJ1-3
CASIRTQGDTQYF	TGTGCCAGCATTCGAACGCAGGGCGATACGCAGTATTTT	NA	TRBV2	NA	TRBJ2-3
CASSFDRGDTEAFF	TGTGCCAGCAGCTTTGACAGGGGAGACACTGAAGCTTTCTTT	TRBD1	TRBV7-8	NA	TRBJ1-1
CASSPYQVGQGGNTIYF	TGTGCCAGCTCACCATACCAGGTCGGGCAGGGAGGAAACACCATATATTTT	NA	TRBV18	NA	TRBJ1-3
CASSSRKLGRNNQETQYF	TGTGCCAGCAGTTCCCGGAAGTTGGGGAGAAACAACCAAGAGACCCAGTACTTC	NA	TRBV27	NA	TRBJ2-5
CASSLERTGWHEQYF	TGTGCCAGCAGCTTGGAGCGGACAGGGTGGCACGAGCAGTACTTC	TRBD1	TRBV5-4	NA	TRBJ2-7
CASSPLFLISTDTQYF	TGTGCCAGCAGCCCCCTCTTTTTAATTAGCACAGATACGCAGTATTTT	NA	TRBV7-9	once	TRBJ2-3
CASSLSGQGVVGAGELFF	TGTGCCAGCAGTTTAAGTGGACAGGGGGTTGTCGGGGCCGGGGAGCTGTTTTTT	TRBD1	TRBV27	NA	TRBJ2-2
CASSPGLRRSGANVLTF	TGTGCCAGTAGTCCGGGTCTCCGTCGCTCTGGGGCCAACGTCCTGACTTTC	NA	TRBV19	NA	TRBJ2-6
CASSPGQEGTEAFF	TGCGCCAGCAGCCCCGGACAGGAGGGCACTGAAGCTTTCTTT	TRBD1	TRBV5-1	NA	TRBJ1-1
CATGGQMANTEAFF	TGTGCCACTGGGGGCCAGATGGCAAACACTGAAGCTTTCTTT	NA	TRBV6-1	NA	TRBJ1-1
CASSQSKPGQAGETQYF	TGCGCCAGCAGCCAATCCAAACCGGGACAGGCCGGGGAGACCCAGTACTTC	TRBD1	TRBV4-1	NA	TRBJ2-5